This entry features one T cell receptor beta chain sequence. These data are taken from a study of CXCR3-negative and CXCR3-positive naive CD8 T cells. UMI-labeled TRB cDNA libraries were prepared by 5' RACE. TCRdb reprocessed the 5' RACE reads, with one entry per CDR3 protein and no DNA. Recorded here are about 62,000 distinct CDR3 sequences; the top ten clones represent about 4.5%. CDR1 is MDHEN, CDR2 SYDVKM, per germline. This CDR3 comprises 14 residues. The material sequenced was naive CXCR3- CD8+ T cells from blood. Subset given: CD45RO-CCR7+CD27+CD95- naive CD8+ T cells lacking CXCR3 (TNR3-). The clonotype originates from a human donor in good health. Some clones in this sample may be carry-over from other donors' samples. The chain joins TRBV28 to TRBJ2-5; checking the TCRdb D call of TRBD1 is not possible without DNA. CDR3 protein: CASRPTGGEETQYF.